This T cell receptor (beta chain) was observed in a study of cytomegalovirus exposure and HLA in healthy donors. The CDR3 is 14 residues long. Germline V CDR1 and CDR2: SGHTA, FQGTGA. Trimming at V came to 5 bases and at J to 8 bases, leaving 9 bases not matched to a gene. The protocol was immunoSEQ multiplex PCR, while the TCRdb copy is restricted to in-frame clones and leaves out a portion. This table holds about 180,000 clones, approximately 89% found once. The V and J genes are TRBV7-3 and TRBJ2-1; 7 bases fit TRBD1. The source material was PBMCs. The source is a man aged 18 to 35 in good health and CMV-seropositive. The CDR3 DNA sequence: TGTGCCAGCAGCCTAAAGGGGGCTCATGATGAGCAGTTCTTC. Its translation: CASSLKGAHDEQFF. Supplemented by reference TRBV7-3 and TRBJ2-1, the full variable domain reads GAGVSQTPSNKVTEKGKYVELRCDPISGHTALYWYRQSLGQGPEFLIYFQGTGAADDSGLPNDRFFAVRPEGSVSTLKIQRTERGDSAVYLCASSLKGAHDEQFFGPGTRLTVL.